These 20 T cell receptor beta chains share one sample of origin, sequenced in a study of blood T cells in healthy people across ages. A second about 6 to 12 cycle PCR used barcoded and J-beta primers. TCRdb re-called the 5' RACE reads with MiXCR, one entry per CDR3 protein. This sample yields 750,000 to 850,000 distinct CDR3 sequences, of which around a quarter are seen a single time; roughly 3.8% belongs to the top ten. The data were also submitted as part of a second study, on T cells of mothers and their children.

The material sequenced was blood. Source of these receptors: a boy aged 5-17 years in good health.

This clonotype was seen many times. The chain links TRBV5-6 to TRBJ1-5; no clear D gene. CDR1 is SGHDT, CDR2 YYEEEE, per germline. CDR3 length equals 15 residues. V was shortened by 2 bases and J by 1 base, with 10 bases between the two germline ends. The CDR3 sequence: CASSLGGGSNQPQHF. Here the CDR3 DNA reads TGTGCCAGCAGCTTAGGTGGCGGAAGCAATCAGCCCCAGCATTTT.

The chain is built from TRBV6-6 and TRBJ2-5; a possible D gene is TRBD2 (6 bases). The J call may be faulty, since TRBJ2-7 better matches the DNA end. Germline lookup yields CDR1 MNHNY and CDR2 SVGAGI (reference sequence). The CDR3 loop spans 15 amino acids. The CDR3 spells CASSTGGGSPYEQYF. CDR3 DNA sequence: TGTGCCAGCAGCACGGGTGGGGGGTCGCCCTACGAGCAGTACTTC.

There are many counts of this clonotype. This chain links TRBV6-2 or TRBV6-3 with TRBJ2-5; the D is unclear. CDR1 MNHEY and CDR2 SVGEGT come from the germline V gene. V shed 2 bases and J shed 5 bases, with 6 bases lying between them. This CDR3 has 12 residues. CDR3 DNA: TGTGCCAGCAGTTACCCCGAGGAGACCCAGTACTTC. Translating gives CASSYPEETQYF.

The chain uses TRBV5-5 and TRBJ1-6, with TRBD1 matching over 8 bases. Trimming removed 4 bases from V and 9 bases from J; junction bases left unmatched: 6. CDR1 is SGHKS, CDR2 YYEKEE, per germline (reference sequence). This CDR3 has 14 residues. The CDR3, as DNA: TGTGCCAGCAGCCAAGACAGGGGAGGTTCACCCCTCCACTTT. This sequence encodes CASSQDRGGSPLHF.

The chain employs TRBV30 and TRBJ1-1; 8 nucleotides match TRBD1. Unmatched junction bases numbered 5, after V lost 0 bases and J lost 8 bases. The CDR3 spans 13 residues. The germline CDR1 and CDR2 sequences are GTSNPN and SVGIG (reference sequence). CDR3 in DNA: TGTGCCTGGAGTGTGGGGACAGGCCTCGAAGCTTTCTTT. The encoded protein is CAWSVGTGLEAFF.

This clonotype was recorded a few times. This rearrangement joins TRBV7-2 to TRBJ2-5; D is ambiguous. With 7 bases removed from V and 0 bases from J, the gap between germline ends came to 6 bases. The CDR3 totals 12 residues. Germline CDR1 SGHTA, CDR2 FQGNSA. The CDR3 region has the DNA TGTGCCAGCAAGATCAACCAAGAGACCCAGTACTTC. Translating it yields CASKINQETQYF.

V gene TRBV7-9 combines with J gene TRBJ2-7; 14 bases are a match to TRBD2. The better agreement between TRBJ2-1 and the DNA end casts doubt on the J call. From germline, CDR1 is SEHNR and CDR2 FQNEAQ (reference sequence). CDR3 length: 15 amino acids. CDR3 sequence: CASSRLAGGNNEQFF. The CDR3 bases are TGTGCCAGCAGTCGACTAGCGGGGGGGAACAATGAGCAGTTCTTC.

In this sample, this clonotype turned up a few times. The chain employs TRBV20-1 and TRBJ2-7; 11 bases agree with TRBD1. Unmatched junction bases numbered 4, after V lost 0 bases and J lost 0 bases. Per germline, CDR1 DFQATT and CDR2 SNEGSKA (reference sequence). This CDR3 comprises 16 residues. This CDR3 is CSARDGGQGVSYEQYF. In DNA, the CDR3 is TGCAGTGCTAGAGATGGGGGACAGGGGGTCTCCTACGAGCAGTACTTC.

This clonotype was seen a handful of times. The chain joins TRBV28 to TRBJ1-4, with TRBD1 as a possible D gene (5 bases). V shed 3 bases and J shed 4 bases, with 12 bases lying between them. This CDR3 region has 15 residues. Germline CDR1 is MDHEN and CDR2 is SYDVKM. CDR3 amino acids: CASSFPGPGNEKLFF. The CDR3 DNA follows: TGTGCCAGCAGTTTTCCAGGGCCCGGTAATGAAAAACTGTTTTTT.

The J gene is TRBJ2-1, the V gene TRBV5-6; 10 nucleotides match TRBD2. The J segment lost 4 bases and the V segment lost 0 bases, leaving 4 bases of the junction unmatched. The CDR3 length is 16 residues. Per germline, CDR1 SGHDT and CDR2 YYEEEE. For the CDR3, the DNA is TGTGCCAGCAGCTTGGGAAGCGGGAGGGGTTACAATGAGCAGTTCTTC. Translated, it gives CASSLGSGRGYNEQFF.

V gene TRBV20-1 combines with J gene TRBJ2-7; 8 bases are a match to TRBD1. The CDR3 is 14 amino acids. V was clipped by 0 bases and J by 5 bases; unmatched bases: 6. Germline lookup yields CDR1 DFQATT and CDR2 SNEGSKA (reference sequence). The CDR3 reads CSARDGQGADEQYF. DNA of the CDR3: TGCAGTGCTAGAGATGGGCAGGGGGCCGACGAGCAGTACTTC.

This chain connects TRBV4-1 to TRBJ2-1; perhaps D is TRBD1 or TRBD2 (5 bases each). In germline, CDR1 is MGHRA, CDR2 YSYEKL. There are 16 residues in the CDR3. Trimming cost V 1 base and J 0 bases, with 10 bases left between them. CDR3 bases: TGCGCCAGCAGCCAAGTCGGGGCGAGCTCCTACAATGAGCAGTTCTTC. Translation gives CASSQVGASSYNEQFF.

The J gene is TRBJ1-5, the V gene TRBV6-2 or TRBV6-3; TRBD1 is a possible D gene (5 bases). The CDR3 loop spans 14 amino acids. V gave up 6 bases and J gave up 0 bases, with 9 bases separating them. Per the germline V gene, CDR1 is MNHEY and CDR2 is SVGEGT. In DNA, the CDR3 is TGTGCCAGCAGCAAGGGACTTAGCAATCAGCCCCAGCATTTT. Translated: CASSKGLSNQPQHF.

The CDR3 loop reads CASRLSYEQYF. The CDR3 DNA is TGTGCCAGCAGGCTCTCCTACGAGCAGTACTTC. This chain joins TRBV25-1 and TRBJ2-5; no firm D call. Judging by the DNA end, TRBJ2-7 fits better; the J call may be wrong. Germline values: CDR1 MGHDK, CDR2 SYGVNS. This CDR3 is built from 11 residues.

The chain recombines TRBV28 with TRBJ2-5; 9 bases match TRBD1. Germline trimming cut 6 bases from V and 2 bases from J; bases unmatched to any gene: 7. The CDR3 contains 15 residues. Germline CDR1 reads MDHEN; CDR2 reads SYDVKM. Here the CDR3 reads CASRPRDRDQETQYF. The CDR3 nucleotides read TGTGCCAGCAGACCTCGGGACAGGGATCAAGAGACCCAGTACTTC. Full variable domain (outside the CDR3, taken from reference TRBV28 and TRBJ2-5): DVKVTQSSRYLVKRTGEKVFLECVQDMDHENMFWYRQDPGLGLRLIYFSYDVKMKEKGDIPEGYSVSREKKERFSLILESASTNQTSMYLCASRPRDRDQETQYFGPGTRLLVL.

CDR3 nucleotides: TGTGCCAGCAGTATCCCCCGGGGATCTGAGCAGTTCTTC. It codes for CASSIPRGSEQFF. The chain couples TRBV2 to TRBJ2-1; a possible D gene is TRBD2 (5 bases). Germline assignment: CDR1 SNHLY and CDR2 FYNNEI. The ends were cut back, 5 bases at V and 9 bases at J, with 14 bases in the middle. This CDR3 has 13 residues.

This clonotype has only a few counts. The CDR3 here is CASSSDYDTQYF. In nucleotides, the CDR3 is TGTGCCAGCAGTTCGGACTATGATACGCAGTATTTT. J is TRBJ2-3 and V is TRBV6-2 or TRBV6-3; weak D call: TRBD2 (6 bases). The V gene's germline CDR1 is MNHEY and CDR2 SVGEGT. The CDR3 has 12 residues. Trimming took off 4 bases at V and 6 bases at J, with 8 bases between the two ends.

This chain joins TRBV28 and TRBJ2-5; TRBD1 might be the D (6 bases). The length of the CDR3 is 12 residues. The V and J ends lost 5 bases and 13 bases respectively, with 17 bases between them. In germline, CDR1 is MDHEN, CDR2 SYDVKM. The CDR3 DNA follows: TGTGCCAGCAGTCGCCGGGACACCCTTGGGTACTTC. Translation: CASSRRDTLGYF.

The chain links TRBV18 to TRBJ2-7; possible D gene TRBD1, 6 bases. Germline CDR1 is KGHSH and CDR2 is LQKENI. Trimming cost V 6 bases and J 0 bases, with 9 bases left between them. CDR3 length: 13 amino acids. For the CDR3, the DNA is TGTGCCAGCTCCCAGACAGGCTCCTACGAGCAGTACTTC. Translating it yields CASSQTGSYEQYF.

This clonotype has only a few counts. V and J are TRBV29-1 and TRBJ1-1; 9 bases fit TRBD1. Germline loops: CDR1 SQVTM, CDR2 ANQGSEA. Trimming cost V 7 bases and J 6 bases; bases outside gene matches: 6. The CDR3 has 12 amino acids. The CDR3 DNA follows: TGCAGCGCGCCGGGACAGGGTCCTGAAGCTTTCTTT. It encodes CSAPGQGPEAFF.